What follows are 17 T cell receptor delta chains derived from one specimen sequenced in a study of gamma-delta chains in newborns, infants, children (dated by TCRdb to 2018 to 2020). Sequencing instrument: Illumina MiSeq. With CATT, TCRdb called clones again from the public reads; duplicate DNA rows were later joined. This sample comprises over 3,000 delta-chain clones, 52% of them detected only once. Of the sample, 6.3% falls within the top ten clones. Sequences were obtained from blood. Source of these receptors: a child who received the measles vaccine.

As to this clone: A read error is possible here, since a much larger clone lies one base away. The sample carries other DNA sequences with the same CDR3. This chain uses TRAV29/DV5 with TRDJ3; 9 nucleotides line up with TRDD2. Germline trimming cut 2 bases from V and 1 base from J; bases unmatched to any gene: 19. There are 22 residues in the CDR3. Germline assignment: CDR1 NSMFDY and CDR2 ISSIKDK. The CDR3 DNA sequence: TGTGCAGCAAGAGACCTTCCTACGACCGGGGATAGAAGATCCTGGGACACCCGACAGATGTTTTTC. This encodes CAARDLPTTGDRRSWDTRQMFF.

This clone is labeled large. Other DNA variants within this sample encode the same CDR3. The V call is TRDV2, the J call TRDJ1, with D unresolved. This CDR3 is 16 amino acids long. V was pared by 1 base and J by 1 base, with 15 bases between. The germline CDR1 and CDR2 sequences are GEAIGNYY and EKD. CDR3 bases: TGTGCCTGTGACACGGTGGGCCCTCGGGGCACCGATAAACTCATCTTT. Encoded protein: CACDTVGPRGTDKLIF.

Worth noting for this clone: An end of the junction differs from the germline gene, which may be a read error. This chain links TRDV2 with TRDJ3; TRDD3 agrees at 12 bases. The V gene's germline CDR1 is GEAIGNYY and CDR2 EKD. This CDR3 contains 19 residues. The CDR3 region is CACDTVLGDTSWDTRPMFF. CDR3 nucleotides: TGTGCCTGTGACACCGTACTGGGGGATACCTCCTGGGACACCCGACCGATGTTTTTC.

This clone occurred once. It may be a read error: a sequence one base away is much more abundant. The J gene is TRDJ1, the V gene TRAV29/DV5, with D perhaps matching TRDD2 (5 bases). Germline loops: CDR1 NSMFDY, CDR2 ISSIKDK. Trimming took 4 bases from V and 0 from J, leaving 19 bases between them. There are 16 residues in the CDR3. CDR3 DNA: TGTGCAGCAGTCCTATTGGGTAGGGGCCACACCGATAAACTCATCTTT. Protein: CAAVLLGRGHTDKLIF.

This clone was counted once. Given a much more abundant clone one base away, this may be a read error. V and J are TRDV1 and TRDJ2, with 11 nucleotides matching TRDD3. This CDR3 is 23 amino acids long. Germline-derived CDR1 and CDR2 are TSWWSYY and QGS. The CDR3, as DNA: TGTGCTCCTGGGGGGACCTTCTCCAGACCCCTGGGGGATACCCAAGCTTTGACAGCACAACTCTTCTTT. Encoded protein: CAPGGTFSRPLGDTQALTAQLFF.

Points on this clone: A much larger clone differs by one base, so this may be a read error. This sequence joins TRDV1 and TRDJ1; 13 bases map to TRDD3. The length of the CDR3 is 25 residues. The V segment lost 0 bases and the J segment 0 bases; nucleotides outside the gene matches: 25. Germline CDR1 is TSWWSYY and CDR2 is QGS. CDR3 amino acids: CALGELGRRTSQNWGIRLYTDKLIF. In nucleotides, the CDR3 is TGTGCTCTTGGGGAACTCGGAAGGAGGACATCTCAAAACTGGGGGATACGACTCTACACCGATAAACTCATCTTT.

As for this clone: At one end, the junction sequence differs from germline, possibly due to a read error. The V call is TRDV2, the J call TRDJ3; TRDD3 might be the D (5 bases). The CDR3 runs to 20 residues. CDR1 and CDR2 from the germline V gene are GEAIGNYY and EKD. The CDR3 reads CAYDTVRDYGSSWDTRQMFF. Written as DNA, the CDR3 is TGTGCCTATGACACCGTGCGGGATTACGGAAGCTCCTGGGACACCCGACAGATGTTTTTC.

The rearrangement uses TRDV2 and TRDJ1; 10 bases line up with TRDD3. Germline values: CDR1 GEAIGNYY, CDR2 EKD. The CDR3 extends over 15 amino acids. Trimming cost V 3 bases and J 4 bases; bases outside gene matches: 7. CDR3 sequence reads: CACDGLGDRFDKLIF. The CDR3, as DNA: TGTGCCTGTGACGGGCTGGGGGATAGGTTCGATAAACTCATCTTT.

A remark on this clone: This may come from a read error, since a much larger clone is one base off. The sample contains more than one DNA sequence encoding this CDR3. The V gene is TRDV2, the J gene TRDJ1; D is perhaps TRDD3 (5 bases). The CDR3 is made up of 17 amino acids. Germline values: CDR1 GEAIGNYY, CDR2 EKD. The CDR3 DNA reads as TGTGCCTGTGACACAGTACCGGGGGGCCCGTACACCGATAAGCTCATCTTT. This encodes CACDTVPGGPYTDKLIF.

A remark on this clone: A much larger clonotype is one base distant, so this may be a read error. Other DNA sequences in the same sample also yield this CDR3. This chain uses TRDV2 with TRDJ1; 12 bases are a match to TRDD3. CDR1 and CDR2 (germline): GEAIGNYY, EKD. The CDR3 loop spans 17 amino acids. In DNA, the CDR3 is TGTGCCTGTGACACGCTCTGGGGGATACGCGGGGGCGATAAACTCATCTTC. Encoded protein: CACDTLWGIRGGDKLIF.

This clone was observed once. This likely stems from a read error, as it lies one base from a far larger clone. The sample holds other DNA sequences that translate to the same CDR3. This sequence joins TRDV2 and TRDJ3; 11 bases match TRDD3. The CDR3 loop spans 18 amino acids. Germline V lookup: CDR1 GEAIGNYY, CDR2 EKD. The CDR3 bases are TGTGCCTGCGACACCGTACTGGGGGATACCTGGGACACCCGACAGATGTTTTTC. It codes for CACDTVLGDTWDTRQMFF.

Regarding this clone: A much larger clone is a single base away; this may be a read error. The V call is TRDV2, the J call TRDJ3; 10 bases match TRDD3. Looked up from germline, CDR1 is GEAIGNYY and CDR2 is EKD. This CDR3 contains 17 residues. Here the CDR3 reads CACDTTGGSWDTRQTFF. CDR3 in DNA: TGTGCCTGTGACACAACTGGGGGATCCTGGGACACCCGACAGACGTTTTTC.

This clone was seen only a few times. Other nucleotide sequences in the sample specify the same CDR3. The J gene is TRDJ1, the V gene TRDV2, with 13 bases that match TRDD3. The CDR3 runs 18 residues. The V and J ends lost 2 bases and 2 bases, in that order; junction bases with no gene match: 10. The germline CDR1 and CDR2 sequences are GEAIGNYY and EKD. CDR3 loop: CACDIGATGGYGTDKLIF. Written as DNA, the CDR3 is TGTGCCTGTGACATCGGGGCTACTGGGGGATACGGAACCGATAAACTCATCTTT.

Note on this clone: A much larger clone lies a single base off, so this may be a read error. Other DNA sequences of this sample code for an identical CDR3. The chain is built from TRDV2 and TRDJ1, with TRDD2 as a possible D gene (8 bases). The CDR3 is made up of 19 amino acids. The V gene's germline CDR1 is GEAIGNYY and CDR2 EKD. The CDR3 DNA is TGTGCCTGTGTCAAACTTCCTACGGGTGATCTGGGGGCCGACGATAAGCTCATCTTT. Translating gives CACVKLPTGDLGADDKLIF.

The CDR3 nucleotides are TGTGCTCTTGGGGCCCGAGTTCCCAGACTGGGGGATACCCAGTACACCGATAAACTCATCTTT. Translating gives CALGARVPRLGDTQYTDKLIF. The chain has TRDV1 and TRDJ1, with 12 nucleotides matching TRDD3. V lost 4 bases, J lost 0 bases, and 18 bases stayed unmatched. The CDR3 covers 21 residues. In germline, CDR1 is TSWWSYY, CDR2 QGS.

For this clone: A single base separates this from a much larger clone, so it may be a read error. The CDR3 nucleotides are TGTGCCTGTGACGCGGTACTGGAGGATACGCCGTACACCGATAAACTCATCTTT. Translation: CACDAVLEDTPYTDKLIF. The genes are TRDV2 and TRDJ1; the match to TRDD3 covers 7 bases. Germline V CDR1 and CDR2: GEAIGNYY, EKD. The CDR3 sequence is 18 residues long. Trimming cost V 3 bases and J 0 bases; bases outside gene matches: 15.

Note on this clone: This specimen includes other DNA sequences encoding the same CDR3. The chain joins TRDV2 to TRDJ1; 10 nucleotides line up with TRDD3. The junction had 13 bases not matched to a gene; V was cut back by 2 bases and J by 2 bases. Germline values: CDR1 GEAIGNYY, CDR2 EKD. The CDR3 totals 18 residues. The CDR3 here is CACDIGATGGYGTDKLIF. The DNA of the CDR3 is TGTGCCTGTGACATCGGGGCTACCGGGGGATACGGAACCGATAAACTCATCTTT.